This T cell receptor (beta chain) was recovered during a study of cytomegalovirus exposure and HLA in healthy donors. The PCR was carried out with 60 Vbeta primers and 13 Jbeta primers. Assay used: immunoSEQ multiplex PCR; TCRdb lists only in-frame clones, some missing. Counted here are about 52,000 clones, approximately 70% occurring once; the ten biggest clones make up roughly 2.9%. The germline gives CDR1 MGHDK, CDR2 SYGVNS. The CDR3 is 14 amino acids. Trimming took off 9 bases at V and 1 base at J, with 15 bases between the two ends. This clonotype originated in a man aged 18 to 29 in good health and CMV-seronegative. The source material was PBMCs. The chain couples TRBV25-1 to TRBJ1-2; D unclear. CDR3 amino acids: CARIYRENNYGYTF. As DNA, the CDR3 is TGTGCCAGAATATACCGGGAGAATAACTATGGCTACACCTTC.